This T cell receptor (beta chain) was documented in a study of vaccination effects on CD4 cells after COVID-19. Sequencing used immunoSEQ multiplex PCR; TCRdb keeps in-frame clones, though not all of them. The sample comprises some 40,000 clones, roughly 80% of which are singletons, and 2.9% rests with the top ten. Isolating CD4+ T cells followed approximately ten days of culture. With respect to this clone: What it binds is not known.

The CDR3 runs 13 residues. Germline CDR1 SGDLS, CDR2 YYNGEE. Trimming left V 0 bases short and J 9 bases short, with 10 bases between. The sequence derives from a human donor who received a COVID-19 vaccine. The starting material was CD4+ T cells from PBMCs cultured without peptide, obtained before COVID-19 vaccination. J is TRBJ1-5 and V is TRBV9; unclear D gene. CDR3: CASSVAPSRPQHF. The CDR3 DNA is TGTGCCAGCAGCGTAGCCCCTTCAAGGCCCCAGCATTTT.